The T cell receptor beta chain under discussion was sequenced for a study of blood T cell repertoires in COVID-19. The germline V gene has CDR1 LGHDT and CDR2 YNNKEL (reference sequence). This CDR3 is 15 amino acids long. After removal of 2 bases from V and 4 bases from J, the junction contained 5 bases not matched to a gene. In the original processing: Counts of nucleated cells, estimated from reference gene primer amplification, were obtained. Sequencing used immunoSEQ multiplex PCR; TCRdb keeps in-frame clones, though not all of them. V and J calls and clone size are those listed in that table; D and trimming were worked out from the DNA. Found here are tens of thousands of clones, about 87% of them singletons; the top ten hold 6% to 7%.

Sequencing was performed on peripheral blood. The gene calls are TRBV3-1 (or the pseudogene TRBV3-2) and TRBJ2-1; TRBD2 aligns across 7 bases. This TCR came from a woman aged 45-60 years with acute or convalescent COVID-19. The chain's CDR3 is CASSQSHSGYNEQFF. In DNA form, the CDR3 reads TGTGCCAGCAGCCAAAGTCATAGCGGGTACAATGAGCAGTTCTTC.